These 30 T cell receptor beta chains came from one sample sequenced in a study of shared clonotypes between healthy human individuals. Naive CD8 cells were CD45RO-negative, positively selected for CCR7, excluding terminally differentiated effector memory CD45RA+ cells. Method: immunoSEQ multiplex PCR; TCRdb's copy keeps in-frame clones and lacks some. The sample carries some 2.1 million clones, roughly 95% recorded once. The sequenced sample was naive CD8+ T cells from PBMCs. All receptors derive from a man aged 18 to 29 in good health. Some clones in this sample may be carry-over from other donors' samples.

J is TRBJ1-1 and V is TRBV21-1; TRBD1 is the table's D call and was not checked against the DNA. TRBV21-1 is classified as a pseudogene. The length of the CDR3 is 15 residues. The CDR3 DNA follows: TGTGCCAGCATCCCTACCAGGACAAGGCACACTGAAGCTTTCTTT. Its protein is CASIPTRTRHTEAFF.

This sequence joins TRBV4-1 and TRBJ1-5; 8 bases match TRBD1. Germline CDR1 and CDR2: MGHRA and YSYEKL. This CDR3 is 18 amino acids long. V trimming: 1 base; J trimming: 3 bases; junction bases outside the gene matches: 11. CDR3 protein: CASSQALSGTGINQPQHF. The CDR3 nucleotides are TGCGCCAGCAGCCAAGCCCTTTCCGGGACAGGAATCAATCAGCCCCAGCATTTT.

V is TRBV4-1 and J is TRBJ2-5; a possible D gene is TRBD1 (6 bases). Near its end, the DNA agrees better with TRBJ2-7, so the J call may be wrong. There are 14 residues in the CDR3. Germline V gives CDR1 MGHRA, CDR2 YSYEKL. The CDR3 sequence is CASSQGQGTYEQYF. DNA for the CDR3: TGCGCCAGCAGCCAAGGGCAGGGGACGTACGAGCAGTACTTC.

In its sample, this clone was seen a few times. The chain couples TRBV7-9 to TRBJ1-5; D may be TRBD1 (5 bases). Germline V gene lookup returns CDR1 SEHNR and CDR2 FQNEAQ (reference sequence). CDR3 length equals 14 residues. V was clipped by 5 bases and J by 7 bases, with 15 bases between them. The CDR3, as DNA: TGTGCCAGCAGCGTGGGGGGAACGAAACAGCCCCAGCATTTT. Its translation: CASSVGGTKQPQHF.

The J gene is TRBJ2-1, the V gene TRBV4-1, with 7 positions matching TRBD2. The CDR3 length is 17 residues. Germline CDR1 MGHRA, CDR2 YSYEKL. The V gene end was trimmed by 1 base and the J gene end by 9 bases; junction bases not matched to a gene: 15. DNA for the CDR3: TGCGCCAGCAGCCAAGGGGCCTCAGCGGGGCGGTCGGGTGAGCAGTTCTTC. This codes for CASSQGASAGRSGEQFF.

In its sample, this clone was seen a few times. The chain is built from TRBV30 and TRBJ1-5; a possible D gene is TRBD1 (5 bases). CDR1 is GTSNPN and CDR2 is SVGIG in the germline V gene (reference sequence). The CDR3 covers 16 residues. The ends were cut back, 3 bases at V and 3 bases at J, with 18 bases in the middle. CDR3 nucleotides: TGTGCCTGGAGAAGCGGGTATGCAGGGCCCAATCAGCCCCAGCATTTT. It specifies CAWRSGYAGPNQPQHF.

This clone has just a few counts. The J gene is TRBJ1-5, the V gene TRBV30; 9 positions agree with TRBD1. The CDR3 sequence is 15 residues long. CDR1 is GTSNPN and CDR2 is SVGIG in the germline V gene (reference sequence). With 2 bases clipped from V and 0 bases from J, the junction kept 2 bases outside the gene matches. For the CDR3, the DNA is TGTGCCTGGAGTCGGACAGGGGATAGCAATCAGCCCCAGCATTTT. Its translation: CAWSRTGDSNQPQHF.

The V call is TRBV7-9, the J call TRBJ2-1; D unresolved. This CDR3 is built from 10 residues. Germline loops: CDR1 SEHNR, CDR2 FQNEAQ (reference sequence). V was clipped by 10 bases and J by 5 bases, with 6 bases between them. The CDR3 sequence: CATGDNEQFF. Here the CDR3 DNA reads TGTGCCACGGGCGACAATGAGCAGTTCTTC.

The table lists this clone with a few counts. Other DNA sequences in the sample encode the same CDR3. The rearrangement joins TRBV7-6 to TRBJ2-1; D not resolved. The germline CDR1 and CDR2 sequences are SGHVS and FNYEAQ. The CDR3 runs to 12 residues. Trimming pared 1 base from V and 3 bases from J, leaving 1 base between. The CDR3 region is CASSLGYNEQFF. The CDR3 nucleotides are TGTGCCAGCAGCTTAGGCTACAATGAGCAGTTCTTC.

The CDR3: CASSSPETGLGETQYF. CDR3 in DNA: TGTGCCAGCAGTTCCCCGGAGACAGGGCTTGGAGAGACCCAGTACTTC. This chain links TRBV27 with TRBJ2-5; 7 bases align to TRBD1. Germline CDR1 is MNHEY and CDR2 is SMNVEV (reference sequence). The ends lost 4 bases at V and 4 bases at J; junction bases unmatched: 12. This CDR3 comprises 16 residues.

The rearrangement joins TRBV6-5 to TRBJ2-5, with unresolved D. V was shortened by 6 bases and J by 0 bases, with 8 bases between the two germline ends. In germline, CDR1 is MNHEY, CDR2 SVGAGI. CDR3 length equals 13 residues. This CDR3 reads CASSPVYQETQYF. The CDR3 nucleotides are TGTGCCAGCAGCCCCGTTTACCAAGAGACCCAGTACTTC.

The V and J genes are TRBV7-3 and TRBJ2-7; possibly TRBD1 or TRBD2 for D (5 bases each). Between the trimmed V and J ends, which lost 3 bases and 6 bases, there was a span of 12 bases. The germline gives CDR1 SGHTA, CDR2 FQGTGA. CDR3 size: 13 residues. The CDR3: CASSLDKRGEQYF. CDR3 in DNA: TGTGCCAGCAGCTTGGACAAGAGGGGCGAGCAGTACTTC.

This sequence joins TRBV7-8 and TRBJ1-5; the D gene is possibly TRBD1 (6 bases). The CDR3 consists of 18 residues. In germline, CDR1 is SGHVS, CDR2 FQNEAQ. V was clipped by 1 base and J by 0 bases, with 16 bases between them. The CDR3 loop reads CASSLELLRTDSNQPQHF. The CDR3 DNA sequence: TGTGCCAGCAGCTTAGAACTCTTACGGACAGATAGCAATCAGCCCCAGCATTTT.

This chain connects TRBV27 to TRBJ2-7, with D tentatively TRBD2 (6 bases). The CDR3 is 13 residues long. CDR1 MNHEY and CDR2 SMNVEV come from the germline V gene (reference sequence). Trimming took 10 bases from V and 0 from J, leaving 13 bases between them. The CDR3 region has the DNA TGTGCCACTGGGGCGGGGAGCTCCTACGAGCAGTACTTC. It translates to CATGAGSSYEQYF.

CDR3 amino acids: CASSILRDVRGDTQYF. The DNA of the CDR3 is TGTGCCAGCAGCATCCTCCGGGACGTGCGGGGAGATACGCAGTATTTT. The chain couples TRBV7-6 to TRBJ2-3; TRBD2 might be the D (6 bases). Trimming pared 5 bases from V and 5 bases from J, leaving 20 bases between. Germline lookup yields CDR1 SGHVS and CDR2 FNYEAQ. CDR3 size: 16 residues. Together with reference TRBV7-6 and TRBJ2-3, the CDR3 gives the full variable domain: GAGVSQSPRYKVTKRGQDVALRCDPISGHVSLYWYRQALGQGPEFLTYFNYEAQQDKSGLPNDRFSAERPEGSISTLTIQRTEQRDSAMYRCASSILRDVRGDTQYFGPGTRLTVL.

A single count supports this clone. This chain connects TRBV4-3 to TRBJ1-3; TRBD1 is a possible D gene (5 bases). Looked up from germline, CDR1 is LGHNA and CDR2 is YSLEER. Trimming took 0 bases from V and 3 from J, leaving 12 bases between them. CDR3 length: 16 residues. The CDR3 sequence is CASSQDWAGVGNTIYF. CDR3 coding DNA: TGCGCCAGCAGCCAAGATTGGGCGGGGGTTGGAAACACCATATATTTT.

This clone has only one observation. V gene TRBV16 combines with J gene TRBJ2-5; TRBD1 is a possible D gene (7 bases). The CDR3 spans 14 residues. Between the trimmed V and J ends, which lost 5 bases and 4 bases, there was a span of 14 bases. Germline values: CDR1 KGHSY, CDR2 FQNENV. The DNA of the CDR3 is TGTGCCAGCAGCGAAAACAGGGGAGGAGAGACCCAGTACTTC. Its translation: CASSENRGGETQYF.

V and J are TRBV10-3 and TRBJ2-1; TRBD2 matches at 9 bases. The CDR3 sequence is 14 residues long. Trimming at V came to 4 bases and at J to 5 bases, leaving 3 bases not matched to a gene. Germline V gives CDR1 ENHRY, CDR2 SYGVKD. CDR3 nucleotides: TGTGCCATCAGTGGCAGACTAGCGGACAATGAGCAGTTCTTC. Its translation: CAISGRLADNEQFF.

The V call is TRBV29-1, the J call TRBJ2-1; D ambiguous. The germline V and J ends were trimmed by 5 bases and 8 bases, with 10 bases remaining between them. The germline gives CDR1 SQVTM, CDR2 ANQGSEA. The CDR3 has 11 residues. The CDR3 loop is CSVTKGYEQFF. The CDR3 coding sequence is TGCAGCGTTACCAAAGGGTATGAGCAGTTCTTC.

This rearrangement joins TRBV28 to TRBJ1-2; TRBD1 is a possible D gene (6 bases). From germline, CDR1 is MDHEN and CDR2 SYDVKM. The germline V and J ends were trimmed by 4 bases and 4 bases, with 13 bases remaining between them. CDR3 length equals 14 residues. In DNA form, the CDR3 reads TGTGCCAGCAGTTCAAGACAGGAGACCTATGGCTACACCTTC. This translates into CASSSRQETYGYTF.

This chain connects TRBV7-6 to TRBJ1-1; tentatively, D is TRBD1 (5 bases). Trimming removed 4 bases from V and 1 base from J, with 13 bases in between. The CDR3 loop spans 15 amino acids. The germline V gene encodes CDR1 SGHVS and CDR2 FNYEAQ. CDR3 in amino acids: CASSSPLGGNTEAFF. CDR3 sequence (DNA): TGTGCCAGCAGCTCCCCCCTTGGGGGGAACACTGAAGCTTTCTTT.

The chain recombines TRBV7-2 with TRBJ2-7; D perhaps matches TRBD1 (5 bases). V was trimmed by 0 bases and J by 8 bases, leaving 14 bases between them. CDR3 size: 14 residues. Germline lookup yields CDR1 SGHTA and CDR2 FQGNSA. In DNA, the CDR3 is TGTGCCAGCAGCTTAGCGACAGCGCTGCCCCAGCAGTACTTC. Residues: CASSLATALPQQYF.

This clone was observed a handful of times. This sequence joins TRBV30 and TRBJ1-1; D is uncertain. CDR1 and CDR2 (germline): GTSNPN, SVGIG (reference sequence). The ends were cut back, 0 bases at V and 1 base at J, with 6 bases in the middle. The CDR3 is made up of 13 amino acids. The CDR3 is CAWSVHGNTEAFF. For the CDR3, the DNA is TGTGCCTGGAGTGTACACGGGAACACTGAAGCTTTCTTT.

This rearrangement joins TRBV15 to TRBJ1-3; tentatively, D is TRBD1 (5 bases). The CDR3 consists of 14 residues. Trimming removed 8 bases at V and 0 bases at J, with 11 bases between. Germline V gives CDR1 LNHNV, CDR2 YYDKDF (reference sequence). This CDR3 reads CATVQGSSGNTIYF. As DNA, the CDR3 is TGTGCCACCGTTCAGGGATCCTCTGGAAACACCATATATTTT.

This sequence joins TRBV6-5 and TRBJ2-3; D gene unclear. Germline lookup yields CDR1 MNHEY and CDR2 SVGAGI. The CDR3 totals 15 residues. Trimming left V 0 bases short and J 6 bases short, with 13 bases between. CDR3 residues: CASSYSRTAFDTQYF. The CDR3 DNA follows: TGTGCCAGCAGTTACTCTCGGACGGCCTTCGATACGCAGTATTTT.

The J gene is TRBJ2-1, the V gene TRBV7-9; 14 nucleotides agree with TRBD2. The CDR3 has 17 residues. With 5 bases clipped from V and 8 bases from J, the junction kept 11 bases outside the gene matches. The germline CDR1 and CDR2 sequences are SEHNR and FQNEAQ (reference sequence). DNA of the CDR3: TGTGCCAGCAGCCCCGGGACTAGCGGGAGAGGAATCGATGAGCAGTTCTTC. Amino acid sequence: CASSPGTSGRGIDEQFF.

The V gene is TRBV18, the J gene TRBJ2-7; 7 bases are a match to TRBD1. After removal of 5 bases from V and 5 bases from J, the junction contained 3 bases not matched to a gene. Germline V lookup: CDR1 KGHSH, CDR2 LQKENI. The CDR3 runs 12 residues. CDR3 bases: TGTGCCAGCTCAAAGGGGGCTGACGAGCAGTACTTC. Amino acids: CASSKGADEQYF. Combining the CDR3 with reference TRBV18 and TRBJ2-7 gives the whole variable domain NAGVMQNPRHLVRRRGQEARLRCSPMKGHSHVYWYRQLPEEGLKFMVYLQKENIIDESGMPKERFSAEFPKEGPSILRIQQVVRGDSAAYFCASSKGADEQYFGPGTRLTVT.

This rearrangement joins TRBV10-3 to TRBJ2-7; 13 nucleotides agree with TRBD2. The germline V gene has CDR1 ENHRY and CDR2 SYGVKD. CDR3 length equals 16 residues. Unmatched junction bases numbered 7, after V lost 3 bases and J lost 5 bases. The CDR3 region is CAISEETSGRSHEQYF. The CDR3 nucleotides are TGTGCCATCAGTGAAGAGACTAGCGGGAGGTCCCACGAGCAGTACTTC.

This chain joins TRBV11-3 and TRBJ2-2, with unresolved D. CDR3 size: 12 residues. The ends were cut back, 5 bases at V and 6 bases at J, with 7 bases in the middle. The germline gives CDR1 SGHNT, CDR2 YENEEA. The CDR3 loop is CASSARAGELFF. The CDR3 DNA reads TGTGCCAGCAGCGCTAGGGCCGGGGAGCTGTTTTTT.

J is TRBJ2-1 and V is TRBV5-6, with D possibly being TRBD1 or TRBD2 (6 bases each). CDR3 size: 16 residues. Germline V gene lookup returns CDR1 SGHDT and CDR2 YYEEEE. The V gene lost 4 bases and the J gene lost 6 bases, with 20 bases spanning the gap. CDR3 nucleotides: TGTGCCAGCAGCCCGGGGGCTATCCACCCTCGCAATGAGCAGTTCTTC. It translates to CASSPGAIHPRNEQFF.